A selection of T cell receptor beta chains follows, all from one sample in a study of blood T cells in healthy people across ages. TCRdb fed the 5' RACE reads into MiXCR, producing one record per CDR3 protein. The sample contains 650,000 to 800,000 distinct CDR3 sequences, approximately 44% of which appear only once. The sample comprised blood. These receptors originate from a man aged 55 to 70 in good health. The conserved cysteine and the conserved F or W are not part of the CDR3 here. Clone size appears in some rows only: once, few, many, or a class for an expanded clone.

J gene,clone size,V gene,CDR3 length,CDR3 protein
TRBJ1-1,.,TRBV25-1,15,ASTTITPGLQNTEAF
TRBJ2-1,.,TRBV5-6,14,ASSLYLGTGTNEQF
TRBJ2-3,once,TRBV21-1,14,ASSKIRVLSPDTQY
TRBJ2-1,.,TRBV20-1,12,SARGGTSGTEQF
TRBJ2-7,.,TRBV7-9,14,ASSPLEGTSYYEQY
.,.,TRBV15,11,ATSRDMEAEQY
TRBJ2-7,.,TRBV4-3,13,ASSQDRGRSYEQY
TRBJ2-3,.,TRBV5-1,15,ASSRTSGQASTDTQY
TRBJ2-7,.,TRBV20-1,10,SARFDSYEQY
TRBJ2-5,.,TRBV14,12,AGSQVRDIETQY
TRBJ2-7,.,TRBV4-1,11,ASSQEQGWEQY
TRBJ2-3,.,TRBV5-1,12,ASKTSGGSDTQY
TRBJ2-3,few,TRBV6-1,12,ASNRAGRDNTQY
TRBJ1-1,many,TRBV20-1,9,SASVNTEAF
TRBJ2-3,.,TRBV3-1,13,ASSPPGLDADTQY